The T cell receptor (beta chain) described here comes from a study of Graves' ophthalmopathy and Graves' hyperthyroidism. On this clonotype itself: The junction differs from germline at one of its ends, possibly a read error.

Investigators amplified TCR beta CDR3 regions from RNA transcripts. First-round RT-PCR relied on HTBI primers, and a second-round multiplex PCR came next. MiXCR was run by TCRdb on the multiplex PCR reads, yielding one entry per CDR3 protein. The sample lists about 230,000 distinct CDR3 sequences; 40% to 50% were seen once. This CDR3 spans 13 amino acids. The V gene's germline CDR1 is WSHSY and CDR2 SAAADI. This TCR came from an adult man with Graves' ophthalmopathy. Sequencing input: peripheral blood. The chain is built from TRBV10-2 and TRBJ2-7; maybe TRBD1 (6 bases). DNA for the CDR3: TGTGCCAGCAGGCATCGCTTGGGGGCCGAGCAGTACTTC. Translating gives CASRHRLGAEQYF.